This section outlines one T cell receptor beta chain sequence together with its context. Antigen specificity is unknown. This entry is derived from a study of blood T cells in healthy people across ages. In the study overall: Per every two T cells, about one barcoded beta molecule was captured by template switching. Overall study findings and caveats: Naive CD4+ cells and diversity were both higher in long-lived donors than in aged donors. Per-million-T-cell TCR beta diversity fell roughly linearly with age.

This CDR3 region has 14 residues. V shed 6 bases and J 4 bases; nucleotides not matched to a gene: 4. The germline CDR1 and CDR2 sequences are MNHEY and SVGEGT. Every donor provided 9.5 to 10 milliliters of peripheral blood. The second PCR ran about 6 to 12 cycles with a sample-barcoded 5' primer and J-beta primers. TCRdb analysed the 5' RACE reads with MiXCR anew, one entry per CDR3 protein. Among hundreds of thousands of distinct CDR3 sequences listed, approximately 40% were seen once. The receptor comes from a man aged 80 or over in good health. This rearrangement joins TRBV6-2 or TRBV6-3 to TRBJ2-3; 10 nucleotides align to TRBD2. Sequenced material: blood. The CDR3 nucleotides are TGTGCCAGCAGGGAGCGGGGGGGGGCAGATACGCAGTATTTT. Translated: CASRERGGADTQYF.